A selection of T cell receptor beta chains follows, all from one sample in a study of response to subunit inactivated influenza vaccine. In TCRdb, the RT-PCR reads were re-called with MiXCR into one record per CDR3 protein. The sample lists a few hundred thousand distinct CDR3 sequences, 14% occurring once. The specimen was PBMCs from blood, collected 12 days after vaccination. The receptors come from a man in his forties or fifties who received an inactivated influenza vaccine. Each CDR3 is given with its conserved first and last residue. A D gene is named only where the DNA matches it firmly. Some rows have no size entry. The others give once, few or many, or a class for an expanded clone.

.,few,TRBJ2-3,TRBV5-8,CASSGTPTLPLGRTQYF,TGTGCCAGCAGCGGAACACCTACACTGCCCCTGGGAAGGACGCAGTATTTT
.,few,TRBJ1-3,TRBV12-3/TRBV12-4,CASRQYRGRISGNTIYF,TGTGCCAGCAGACAATATCGCGGCAGGATCTCTGGAAACACCATATATTTT
.,few,TRBJ1-4,TRBV28,CASSLGGQQIMGEKLFF,TGTGCCAGCAGTTTGGGGGGACAACAGATAATGGGGGAAAAACTGTTTTTT
TRBD2,few,TRBJ2-2,TRBV20-1,CSARRSGRKNTGELFF,TGCAGTGCAAGACGATCCGGGAGGAAAAACACCGGGGAGCTGTTTTTT
.,.,TRBJ2-7,TRBV24-1,CATSDLHAGAGERYF,TGTGCCACCAGTGATTTGCATGCAGGGGCCGGCGAGCGGTACTTC
.,few,TRBJ2-2,TRBV5-1,CASSPLQGTGELFF,TGCGCCAGCAGCCCCTTACAGGGTACCGGGGAGCTGTTTTTT
.,few,TRBJ1-5,TRBV30,CAWSRGPQPQHF,TGTGCCTGGAGTCGAGGACCCCAGCCCCAGCATTTT
.,few,TRBJ1-5,TRBV28,CASSLAPGREDQPQHF,TGTGCCAGCAGTTTAGCCCCCGGGAGGGAGGATCAGCCCCAGCATTTT
.,.,TRBJ1-3,TRBV12-3/TRBV12-4,CASSLAPRIGNTIYF,TGTGCCAGCAGTTTAGCGCCCAGGATCGGAAACACCATATATTTT
TRBD1,.,TRBJ2-7,TRBV20-1,CSAQGDRVYEQYF,TGCAGTGCCCAGGGGGACAGGGTGTACGAGCAGTACTTC
.,few,TRBJ2-7,TRBV7-9,CASSLVTPTYEQYF,TGTGCCAGCAGCTTAGTCACCCCCACCTACGAGCAGTACTTC